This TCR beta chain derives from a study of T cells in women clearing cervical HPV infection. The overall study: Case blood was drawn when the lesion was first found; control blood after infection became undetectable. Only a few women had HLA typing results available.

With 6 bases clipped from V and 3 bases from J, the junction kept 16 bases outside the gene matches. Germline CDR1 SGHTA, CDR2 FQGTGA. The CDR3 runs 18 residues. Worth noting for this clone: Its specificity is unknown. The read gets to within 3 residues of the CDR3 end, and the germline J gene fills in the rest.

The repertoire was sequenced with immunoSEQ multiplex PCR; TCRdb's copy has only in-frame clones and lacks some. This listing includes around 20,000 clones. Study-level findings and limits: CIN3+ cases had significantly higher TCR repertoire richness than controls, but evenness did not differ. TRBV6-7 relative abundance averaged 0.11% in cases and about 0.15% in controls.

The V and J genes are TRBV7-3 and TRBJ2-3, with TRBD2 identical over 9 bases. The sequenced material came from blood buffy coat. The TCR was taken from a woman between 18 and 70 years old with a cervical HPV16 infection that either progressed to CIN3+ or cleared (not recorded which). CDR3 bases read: TGTGCCAGCAGTCCCGCCCTCCCGGGACTAGCTATGACAGATACG. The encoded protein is CASSPALPGLAMTDT. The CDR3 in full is CASSPALPGLAMTDTQYF.